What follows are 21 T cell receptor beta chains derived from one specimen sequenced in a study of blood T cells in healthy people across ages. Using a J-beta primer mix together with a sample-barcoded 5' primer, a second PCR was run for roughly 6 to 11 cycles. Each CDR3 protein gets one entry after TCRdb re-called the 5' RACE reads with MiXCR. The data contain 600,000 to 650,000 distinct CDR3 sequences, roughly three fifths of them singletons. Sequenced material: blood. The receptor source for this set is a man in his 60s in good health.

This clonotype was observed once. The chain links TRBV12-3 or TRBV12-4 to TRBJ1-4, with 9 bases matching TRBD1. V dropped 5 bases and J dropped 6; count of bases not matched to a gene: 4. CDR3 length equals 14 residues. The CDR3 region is CASSPDRGDEKLFF. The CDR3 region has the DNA TGTGCCAGCAGTCCGGACAGGGGAGATGAAAAACTGTTTTTT.

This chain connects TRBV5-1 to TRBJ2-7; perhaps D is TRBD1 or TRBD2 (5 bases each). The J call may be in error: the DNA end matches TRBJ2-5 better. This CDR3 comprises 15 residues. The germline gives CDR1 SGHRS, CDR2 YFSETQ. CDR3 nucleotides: TGCGCCAGCAGCCCTGGGGCCTGGGGAGTCGAGACCCAGTACTTC. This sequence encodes CASSPGAWGVETQYF.

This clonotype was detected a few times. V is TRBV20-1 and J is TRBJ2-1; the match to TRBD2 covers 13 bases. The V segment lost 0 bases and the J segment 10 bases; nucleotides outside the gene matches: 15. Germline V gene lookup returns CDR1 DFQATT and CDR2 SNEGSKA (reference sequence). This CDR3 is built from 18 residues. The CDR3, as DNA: TGCAGTGCTAGAGATCGGGTGGGGACTAGCGGGGATTGGAGGGAGCAGTTCTTC. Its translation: CSARDRVGTSGDWREQFF.

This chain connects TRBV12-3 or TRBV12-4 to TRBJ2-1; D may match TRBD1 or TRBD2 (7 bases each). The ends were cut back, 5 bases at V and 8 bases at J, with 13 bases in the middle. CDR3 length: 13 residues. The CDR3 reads CASSGRGGDEQFF. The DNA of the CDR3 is TGTGCCAGCAGTGGCAGGGGGGGCGATGAGCAGTTCTTC.

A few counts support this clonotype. The CDR3 spells CASSPWGAYNEQFF. The DNA of the CDR3 is TGTGCCAGCTCACCTTGGGGGGCCTACAATGAGCAGTTCTTC. The genes are TRBV18 and TRBJ2-1, with D possibly being TRBD2 (6 bases). Trimming removed 3 bases at V and 2 bases at J, with 8 bases between. This CDR3 has 14 residues. Germline assignment: CDR1 KGHSH and CDR2 LQKENI.

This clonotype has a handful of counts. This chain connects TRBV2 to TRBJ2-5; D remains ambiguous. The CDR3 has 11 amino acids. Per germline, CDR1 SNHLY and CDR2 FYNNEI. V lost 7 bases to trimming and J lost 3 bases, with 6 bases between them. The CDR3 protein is CASNREETQYF. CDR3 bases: TGTGCCAGCAATAGGGAAGAGACCCAGTACTTC. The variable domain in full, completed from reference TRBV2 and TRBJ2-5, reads EPEVTQTPSHQVTQMGQEVILRCVPISNHLYFYWYRQILGQKVEFLVSFYNNEISEKSEIFDDQFSVERPDGSNFTLKIRSTKLEDSAMYFCASNREETQYFGPGTRLLVL.

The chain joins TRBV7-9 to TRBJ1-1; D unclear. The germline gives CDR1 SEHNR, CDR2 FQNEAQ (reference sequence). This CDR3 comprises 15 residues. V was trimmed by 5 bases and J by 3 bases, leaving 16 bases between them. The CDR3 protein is CASSLRAGWDTEAFF. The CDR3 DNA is TGTGCCAGCAGCCTCAGAGCGGGTTGGGACACTGAAGCTTTCTTT.

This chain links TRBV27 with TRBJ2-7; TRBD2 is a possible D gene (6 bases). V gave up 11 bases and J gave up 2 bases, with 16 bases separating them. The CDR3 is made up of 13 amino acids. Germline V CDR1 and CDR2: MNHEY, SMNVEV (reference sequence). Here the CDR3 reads CALKRAGPYEQYF. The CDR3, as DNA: TGTGCCCTTAAGCGGGCAGGACCCTACGAGCAGTACTTC.

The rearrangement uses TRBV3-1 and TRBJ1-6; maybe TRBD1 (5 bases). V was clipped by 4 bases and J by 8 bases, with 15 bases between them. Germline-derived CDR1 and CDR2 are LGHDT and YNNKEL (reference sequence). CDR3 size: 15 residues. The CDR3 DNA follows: TGTGCCAGCAGCCGGGACGGAGGGTTGGATTCACCCCTCCACTTT. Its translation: CASSRDGGLDSPLHF.

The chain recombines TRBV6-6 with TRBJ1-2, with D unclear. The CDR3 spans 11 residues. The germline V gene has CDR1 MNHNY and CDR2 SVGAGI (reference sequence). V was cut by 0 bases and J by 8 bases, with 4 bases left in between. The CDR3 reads CASSYSLGYTF. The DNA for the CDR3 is TGTGCCAGCAGTTACTCTCTCGGCTACACCTTC.

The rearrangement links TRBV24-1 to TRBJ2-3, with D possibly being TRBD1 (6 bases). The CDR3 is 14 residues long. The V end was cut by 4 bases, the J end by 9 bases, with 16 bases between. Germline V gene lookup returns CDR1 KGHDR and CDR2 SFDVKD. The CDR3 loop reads CATSDPDSEGTQYF. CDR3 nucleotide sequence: TGTGCCACCAGTGACCCGGACAGTGAGGGAACGCAGTATTTT.

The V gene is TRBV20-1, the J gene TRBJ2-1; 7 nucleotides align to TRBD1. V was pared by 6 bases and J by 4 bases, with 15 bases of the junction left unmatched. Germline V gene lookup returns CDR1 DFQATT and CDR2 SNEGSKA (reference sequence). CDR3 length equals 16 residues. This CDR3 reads CSAAWVERGLYNEQFF. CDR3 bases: TGCAGTGCCGCCTGGGTGGAGAGGGGGCTTTACAATGAGCAGTTCTTC.

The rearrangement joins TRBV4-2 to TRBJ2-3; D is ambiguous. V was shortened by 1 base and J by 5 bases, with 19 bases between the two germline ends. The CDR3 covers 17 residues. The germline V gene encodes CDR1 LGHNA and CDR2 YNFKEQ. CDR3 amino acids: CASSQVQLVQGQDTQYF. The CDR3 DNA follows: TGTGCCAGCAGCCAAGTTCAGTTGGTCCAAGGGCAAGATACGCAGTATTTT.

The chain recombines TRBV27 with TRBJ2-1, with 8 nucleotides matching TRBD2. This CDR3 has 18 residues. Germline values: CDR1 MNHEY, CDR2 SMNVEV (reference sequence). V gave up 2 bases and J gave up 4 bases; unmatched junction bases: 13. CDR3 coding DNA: TGTGCCAGCAGTTTAAGGGGGGGCGCTAGCGGGTATTACAATGAGCAGTTCTTC. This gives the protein CASSLRGGASGYYNEQFF.

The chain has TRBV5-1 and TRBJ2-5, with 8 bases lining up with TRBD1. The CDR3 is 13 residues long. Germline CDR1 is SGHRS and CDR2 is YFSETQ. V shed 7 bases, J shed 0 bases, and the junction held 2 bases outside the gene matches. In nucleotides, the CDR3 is TGCGCCAGCCGACAGGGGCACCAAGAGACCCAGTACTTC. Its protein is CASRQGHQETQYF.

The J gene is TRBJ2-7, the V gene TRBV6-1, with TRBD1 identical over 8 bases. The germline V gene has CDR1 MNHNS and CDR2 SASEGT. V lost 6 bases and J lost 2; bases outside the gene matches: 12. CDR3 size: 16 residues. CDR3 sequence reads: CASSLHGQGTTYEQYF. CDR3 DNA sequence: TGTGCCAGCAGCCTCCACGGACAGGGAACAACCTACGAGCAGTACTTC.

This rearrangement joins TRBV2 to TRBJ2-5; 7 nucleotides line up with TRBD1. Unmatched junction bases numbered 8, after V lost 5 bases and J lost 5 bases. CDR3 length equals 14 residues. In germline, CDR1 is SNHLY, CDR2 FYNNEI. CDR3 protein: CASSKRQGGETQYF. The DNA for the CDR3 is TGTGCCAGCAGTAAACGACAGGGCGGGGAGACCCAGTACTTC.

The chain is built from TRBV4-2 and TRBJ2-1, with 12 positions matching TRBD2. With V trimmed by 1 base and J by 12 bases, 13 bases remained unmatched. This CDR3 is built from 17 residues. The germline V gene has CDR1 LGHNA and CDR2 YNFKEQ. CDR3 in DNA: TGTGCCAGCAGCCAAGGGTCCCCTAGCGGGGGGGCCCATGGGCAGTTCTTC. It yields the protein CASSQGSPSGGAHGQFF.

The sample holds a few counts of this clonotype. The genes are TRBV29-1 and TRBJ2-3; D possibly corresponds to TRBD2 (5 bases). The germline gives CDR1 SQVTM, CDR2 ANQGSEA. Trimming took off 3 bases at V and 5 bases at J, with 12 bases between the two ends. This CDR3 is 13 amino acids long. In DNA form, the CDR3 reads TGCAGCGTTGATCGGACGGCGGGAGATACGCAGTATTTT. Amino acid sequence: CSVDRTAGDTQYF.

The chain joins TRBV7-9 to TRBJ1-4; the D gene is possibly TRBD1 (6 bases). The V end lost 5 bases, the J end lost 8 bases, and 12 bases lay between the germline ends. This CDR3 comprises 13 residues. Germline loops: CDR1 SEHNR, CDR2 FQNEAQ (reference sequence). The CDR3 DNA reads TGTGCCAGCAGCCTCCCGGGACAAGAAAAACTGTTTTTT. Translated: CASSLPGQEKLFF.

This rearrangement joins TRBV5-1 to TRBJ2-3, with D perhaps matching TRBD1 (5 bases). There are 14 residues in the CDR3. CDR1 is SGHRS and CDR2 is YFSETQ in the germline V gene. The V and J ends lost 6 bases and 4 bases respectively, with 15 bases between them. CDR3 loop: CASKGRQGSDTQYF. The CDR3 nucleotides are TGCGCCAGCAAGGGCCGGCAGGGTTCAGATACGCAGTATTTT. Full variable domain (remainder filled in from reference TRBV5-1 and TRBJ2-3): KAGVTQTPRYLIKTRGQQVTLSCSPISGHRSVSWYQQTPGQGLQFLFEYFSETQRNKGNFPGRFSGRQFSNSRSEMNVSTLELGDSALYLCASKGRQGSDTQYFGPGTRLTVL.